The clone carrying this TCR beta chain was seen more than once but under ten times. This sample also contains other DNA sequences that code for the same CDR3. The entry originates in a study of CD8+ T cells in alopecia areata. Treatment specified: oral pan-JAK inhibitor, 5-10 mg twice daily. Sequencing relied on a cDNA template that was reverse transcribed from extracted RNA. Sequenced by immunoSEQ multiplex PCR; TCRdb stores in-frame clones only, minus some. The data contain approximately 300,000 clones, roughly 64% of them singletons. The clonotype originates from a human donor with alopecia areata. This material consisted of CD4+ T cells sorted from blood, taken at week 24, from a patient treated with tofacitinib.

CDR3 amino acids: CASSLSSNEQFF. The DNA of the CDR3 is TGTGCCAGCAGCTTGAGCAGCAATGAGCAGTTCTTC. J is TRBJ2-1 and V is TRBV5-4, with unresolved D. Germline-derived CDR1 and CDR2 are SGHNT and YYREEE (reference sequence). V lost 1 base and J lost 6, with 5 bases in between. The CDR3 loop spans 12 amino acids.